The clone carrying this TCR beta chain appeared a single time. Its matching antigen is unknown. V lost 1 base, J lost 3 bases, and 12 bases lay in between. The germline V gene encodes CDR1 SGHRS and CDR2 YFSETQ. The CDR3 runs to 15 residues. This sample is drawn from a study of T cell responses to AZD1222 COVID-19 vaccine. TCRdb's table, derived via immunoSEQ multiplex PCR, lists solely in-frame clones and lacks some. The sample carries 100,000 to 150,000 clones, around 85% recorded once. Overall study results and limits: Sampled repertoires all dated from after the peak T cell response. Vaccine-associated CD4 TCRs ranged over spike, dominating at 160-218 and 743-854. Receipt of two AZD1222 doses was followed by a rise in Spike-specific TCR breadth and depth.

The sample was peripheral blood, taken 28 days after the second AZD1222 dose. The V and J genes are TRBV5-1 and TRBJ2-3, with D possibly TRBD1 on 6 matching bases. This clonotype was obtained from an adult who received the AZD1222 COVID-19 vaccine. CDR3 region: CASSLRTDRTDTQYF. The CDR3 DNA reads TGCGCCAGCAGCTTGCGGACGGACAGAACAGATACGCAGTATTTT. Looking up the rest from reference TRBV5-1 and TRBJ2-3 gives the full variable domain: KAGVTQTPRYLIKTRGQQVTLSCSPISGHRSVSWYQQTPGQGLQFLFEYFSETQRNKGNFPGRFSGRQFSNSRSEMNVSTLELGDSALYLCASSLRTDRTDTQYFGPGTRLTVL.